This record concerns one T cell receptor (beta chain) sequence. These data originate in a study of blood T cell repertoires in COVID-19. Study overall: Collection of acute and convalescent COVID-19 samples took place in the United States, Italy and Spain.

In the source study's methods: Reference gene primers were amplified, and this amplification served to estimate nucleated cell counts. Repertoires were generated with immunoSEQ multiplex PCR, while TCRdb's copy carries only in-frame clones and drops some. Clonal size and the V and J genes are those of that table, whereas D and trimming came from the DNA. Of around 250,000 clones in the sample, approximately 85% were seen once. Participant reports of clinical history set cohort assignment. This TCR was recovered from a woman aged 45-59 years with acute COVID-19. Sequencing was done on a sample of PBMCs or T cells enriched from blood (not recorded which).

CDR3 in amino acids: CASSPGQSPQETQYF. Written as DNA, the CDR3 is TGTGCCAGTAGTCCCGGACAATCGCCTCAAGAGACCCAGTACTTC. This sequence joins TRBV19 and TRBJ2-5, with D perhaps matching TRBD1 (5 bases). The CDR3 length is 15 residues. Germline V gives CDR1 LNHDA, CDR2 SQIVND (reference sequence). Trimming left V 5 bases short and J 2 bases short, with 15 bases between.